One and the same sample provided the 16 T cell receptor beta chains below, sequenced in a study of TIL therapy for anti-PD-1-resistant metastatic lung cancer. Specified time point: pre-treatment sample, taken before nivolumab and TIL therapy. Pleural nodules or supraclavicular lymph nodes made up most of the excised metastases sampled. This was the immunoSEQ v3 assay. Assay: immunoSEQ multiplex PCR; the TCRdb copy retains only in-frame clones and omits some. The table includes roughly 92,000 clones, about three fifths detected once. The material sequenced was tumor tissue, taken at baseline. These receptors were obtained from a person aged 25 to 85 with non-small cell lung cancer.

The chain couples TRBV7-2 to TRBJ1-3; 8 bases are a match to TRBD1. After removal of 5 bases from V and 3 bases from J, the junction contained 3 bases not matched to a gene. Germline CDR1 is SGHTA and CDR2 is FQGNSA. The CDR3 consists of 14 residues. In DNA form, the CDR3 reads TGTGCCAGCAGCCAAACAGGGGGTGGAAACACCATATATTTT. Protein: CASSQTGGGNTIYF.

The chain recombines TRBV9 with TRBJ2-2; 14 nucleotides align to TRBD2. Unmatched junction bases numbered 5, after V lost 2 bases and J lost 5 bases. The CDR3 runs 17 residues. Germline V gene data show CDR1 as SGDLS and CDR2 as YYNGEE. CDR3 amino acids: CASSVGGLAGGTGELFF. In DNA, the CDR3 is TGTGCCAGCAGCGTTGGAGGACTAGCGGGAGGAACCGGGGAGCTGTTTTTT.

The rearrangement joins TRBV28 to TRBJ2-5; 10 bases align to TRBD1. This CDR3 region has 14 residues. The V segment lost 7 bases and the J segment 5 bases; nucleotides outside the gene matches: 7. Per the germline V gene, CDR1 is MDHEN and CDR2 is SYDVKM. This CDR3 reads CASMGGGQGETQYF. In DNA, the CDR3 is TGTGCCAGCATGGGAGGGGGACAGGGGGAGACCCAGTACTTC.

A single count supports this clone. The genes are TRBV19 and TRBJ2-7; 12 bases line up with TRBD1. V was pared by 10 bases and J by 5 bases, with 9 bases of the junction left unmatched. CDR3 length: 14 residues. Germline CDR1 reads LNHDA; CDR2 reads SQIVND (reference sequence). CDR3 DNA: TGTGCCACCAAATACGGGACAGGGGGCCACGAGCAGTACTTC. Protein: CATKYGTGGHEQYF. Full variable domain (remainder filled in from reference TRBV19 and TRBJ2-7): DGGITQSPKYLFRKEGQNVTLSCEQNLNHDAMYWYRQDPGQGLRLIYYSQIVNDFQKGDIAEGYSVSREKKESFPLTVTSAQKNPTAFYLCATKYGTGGHEQYFGPGTRLTVT.

J is TRBJ2-7 and V is TRBV28, with 9 positions matching TRBD1. Germline V gene data show CDR1 as MDHEN and CDR2 as SYDVKM. Unmatched junction bases numbered 5, after V lost 5 bases and J lost 0 bases. The CDR3 has 15 residues. The CDR3 DNA is TGTGCCAGCAGTGGACAGGGGCCAAGCTCCTACGAGCAGTACTTC. Translated: CASSGQGPSSYEQYF.

The chain links TRBV4-3 to TRBJ2-1; 11 bases fit TRBD2. CDR1 and CDR2 (germline): LGHNA, YSLEER. V shed 0 bases, J shed 8 bases, and the junction held 18 bases outside the gene matches. The CDR3 is made up of 20 amino acids. Here the CDR3 DNA reads TGCGCCAGCAGCCAAGATGACGGGTTTAGCGGGAGGGCGTCTGGAGATGAGCAGTTCTTC. Encoded protein: CASSQDDGFSGRASGDEQFF.

V usage is TRBV18 and J usage is TRBJ2-1, with 10 bases lining up with TRBD2. The CDR3 length is 16 residues. Trimming at V came to 3 bases and at J to 4 bases, leaving 6 bases not matched to a gene. CDR1 and CDR2 from the germline V gene are KGHSH and LQKENI. The CDR3 bases are TGTGCCAGCTCACCCACTAGCGGGACCTTGTACAATGAGCAGTTCTTC. This sequence encodes CASSPTSGTLYNEQFF.

This chain links TRBV28 with TRBJ2-3; 8 positions match TRBD2. The germline V gene has CDR1 MDHEN and CDR2 SYDVKM. Germline trimming cut 7 bases from V and 5 bases from J; bases unmatched to any gene: 8. The CDR3 is made up of 14 amino acids. DNA for the CDR3: TGTGCCAGCACCACACCCCTAGCGGGAGATACGCAGTATTTT. Amino acids: CASTTPLAGDTQYF. The full variable domain, completed using reference TRBV28 and TRBJ2-3, is DVKVTQSSRYLVKRTGEKVFLECVQDMDHENMFWYRQDPGLGLRLIYFSYDVKMKEKGDIPEGYSVSREKKERFSLILESASTNQTSMYLCASTTPLAGDTQYFGPGTRLTVL.

This chain uses TRBV7-2 with TRBJ2-5; 7 positions agree with TRBD2. Germline V gene data show CDR1 as SGHTA and CDR2 as FQGNSA. Losses at the gene ends were 1 base for V and 4 bases for J; bases not matched to a gene: 12. The CDR3 is 17 amino acids. This CDR3 reads CASSLGIWGGFSETQYF. The CDR3 coding sequence is TGTGCCAGCAGCTTAGGCATATGGGGAGGGTTCTCAGAGACCCAGTACTTC. The entire variable domain, with the rest obtained from reference TRBV7-2 and TRBJ2-5, is as follows: GAGVSQSPSNKVTEKGKDVELRCDPISGHTALYWYRQSLGQGLEFLIYFQGNSAPDKSGLPSDRFSAERTGGSVSTLTIQRTQQEDSAVYLCASSLGIWGGFSETQYFGPGTRLLVL.

The J gene is TRBJ1-2, the V gene TRBV7-3; TRBD1 might be the D (5 bases). CDR1 is SGHTA and CDR2 is FQGTGA in the germline V gene. This CDR3 comprises 16 residues. The V end was cut by 5 bases, the J end by 7 bases, with 23 bases between. CDR3 amino acids: CASSAVPGRLTAGYTF. The CDR3 nucleotides read TGTGCCAGCAGCGCCGTACCGGGACGACTCACGGCTGGCTACACCTTC. The full variable domain, rest sourced from reference TRBV7-3 and TRBJ1-2, is GAGVSQTPSNKVTEKGKYVELRCDPISGHTALYWYRQSLGQGPEFLIYFQGTGAADDSGLPNDRFFAVRPEGSVSTLKIQRTERGDSAVYLCASSAVPGRLTAGYTFGSGTRLTVV.

The chain employs TRBV19 and TRBJ2-3; 9 bases map to TRBD2. The V gene's germline CDR1 is LNHDA and CDR2 SQIVND (reference sequence). The CDR3 has 17 amino acids. Trimming took 3 bases from V and 1 from J; bases not matched to a gene: 8. CDR3 DNA: TGTGCCAGTAGTATTCGAATAGCGGGAGTAGGCACAGATACGCAGTATTTT. Translating it yields CASSIRIAGVGTDTQYF.

The chain has TRBV11-2 and TRBJ2-7; 14 bases are a match to TRBD2. Germline assignment: CDR1 SGHAT and CDR2 FQNNGV. This CDR3 comprises 16 residues. After removal of 5 bases from V and 5 bases from J, the junction contained 8 bases not matched to a gene. In nucleotides, the CDR3 is TGTGCCAGCAGCCATCCATGGACTAGCGGGAGGAACGAGCAGTACTTC. It codes for CASSHPWTSGRNEQYF. The complete variable domain, with remaining parts taken from reference TRBV11-2 and TRBJ2-7, reads EAGVAQSPRYKIIEKRQSVAFWCNPISGHATLYWYQQILGQGPKLLIQFQNNGVVDDSQLPKDRFSAERLKGVDSTLKIQPAKLEDSAVYLCASSHPWTSGRNEQYFGPGTRLTVT.

The genes are TRBV30 and TRBJ1-3, with TRBD1 as a possible D gene (6 bases). Germline V gene sequence: CDR1 GTSNPN, CDR2 SVGIG (reference sequence). The CDR3 extends over 14 amino acids. The V end was cut by 5 bases, the J end by 6 bases, with 17 bases between. Written as DNA, the CDR3 is TGTGCCTGGGGTCTCGGACAGTTCGCAAACACCATATATTTT. This translates into CAWGLGQFANTIYF.

The rearrangement joins TRBV25-1 to TRBJ2-3; D is perhaps TRBD1 (5 bases). The CDR3 is 14 residues long. V was pared by 2 bases and J by 5 bases, with 11 bases between. CDR1 is MGHDK and CDR2 is SYGVNS in the germline V gene. The CDR3 protein is CASSESGARDTQYF. CDR3 coding DNA: TGTGCCAGCAGTGAAAGTGGGGCTCGAGATACGCAGTATTTT.

This clone was counted a few times. The chain uses TRBV28 and TRBJ2-3; 9 nucleotides align to TRBD2. Germline CDR1 is MDHEN and CDR2 is SYDVKM. CDR3 length: 18 residues. Germline trimming cut 4 bases from V and 5 bases from J; bases unmatched to any gene: 16. The CDR3 sequence: CASSSVISSGDVVDTQYF. DNA of the CDR3: TGTGCCAGCAGTTCCGTCATATCTAGCGGGGATGTTGTAGATACGCAGTATTTT.

This rearrangement joins TRBV10-3 to TRBJ1-4, with D tentatively TRBD1 (5 bases). Trimming cost V 8 bases and J 2 bases, with 18 bases left between them. CDR1 is ENHRY, CDR2 SYGVKD, per germline. The CDR3 totals 16 residues. The CDR3 protein is CAIRAGKDATNEKLFF. DNA of the CDR3: TGTGCCATCCGGGCAGGGAAGGATGCGACTAATGAAAAACTGTTTTTT.